This TCR beta chain comes out of a study of T cell responses to AZD1222 COVID-19 vaccine. Notes on the study in general: Clonal diversity may have been underestimated in mostly white British donors. Scientists sampled the repertoires only once the peak T cell response had passed.

Note on this clone: No antigen is known for it.

Assay used: immunoSEQ multiplex PCR; TCRdb lists only in-frame clones, some missing. The profile shows around 140,000 clones, about 90% of them singletons. The receptor comes from an adult who received the AZD1222 COVID-19 vaccine. The material was peripheral blood, obtained 28 days after the second AZD1222 dose.

CDR3 residues: CASGVNRGRFMNTEAFF. For the CDR3, the DNA is TGTGCTAGTGGGGTTAACAGGGGGAGATTCATGAACACTGAAGCTTTCTTT. The V call is TRBV12-5, the J call TRBJ1-1; 8 bases fit TRBD1. The CDR3 is 17 amino acids. V was pared by 6 bases and J by 0 bases, with 12 bases of the junction left unmatched. Germline CDR1 and CDR2: LGHNT and FRNRAP.